This passage covers 7 T cell receptor beta chains from one sample sequenced in a study of lymphopenia after photon versus proton radiotherapy. Sequencing used immunoSEQ multiplex PCR; TCRdb keeps in-frame clones, though not all of them. The sample contains about 40,000 clones, about 86% of which appear only once. Sequencing was performed on peripheral blood, taken from a patient treated with proton-based radiotherapy. The receptor source for this set is a woman aged 70-85 years with pancreatic cancer. Some clones in this sample may be carry-over from other donors' samples.

J is TRBJ2-7 and V is TRBV29-1, with 12 positions matching TRBD1. V lost 6 bases to trimming and J lost 4 bases; unmatched junction nucleotides: 10. This CDR3 spans 15 amino acids. CDR1 is SQVTM, CDR2 ANQGSEA, per germline. The CDR3, as DNA: TGCAGCGTCACGGTCGGGACAGGGGGCTGGTACGAGCAGTACTTC. It codes for CSVTVGTGGWYEQYF.

V usage is TRBV12-2 and J usage is TRBJ2-7; the tabulated D call, TRBD2, remains unverified against the DNA. TRBV12-2 is given as a pseudogene. The CDR3 sequence is 12 residues long. The CDR3 nucleotides read TGTGCAAGTCGCTTACCTCGGGGGTGGCAGTACTTC. It codes for CASRLPRGWQYF.

This rearrangement joins TRBV30 to TRBJ2-7; D possibly corresponds to TRBD1 (6 bases). The CDR3 runs to 15 residues. Trimming left V 1 base short and J 0 bases short, with 13 bases between. Germline V lookup: CDR1 GTSNPN, CDR2 SVGIG (reference sequence). CDR3 nucleotides: TGTGCCTGGAGTGGTGGACAGCAGTCCTCCTACGAGCAGTACTTC. Protein product: CAWSGGQQSSYEQYF. The full variable domain, in which reference TRBV30 and TRBJ2-7 provide the parts outside the CDR3, is SQTIHQWPATLVQPVGSPLSLECTVEGTSNPNLYWYRQAAGRGLQLLFYSVGIGQISSEVPQNLSASRPQDRQFILSSKKLLLSDSGFYLCAWSGGQQSSYEQYFGPGTRLTVT.

V is TRBV7-6 and J is TRBJ2-3; 10 bases are a match to TRBD1. J lost 3 bases, V lost 4 bases, and 1 base had no gene match. The germline CDR1 and CDR2 sequences are SGHVS and FNYEAQ. The CDR3 runs to 14 residues. DNA for the CDR3: TGTGCCAGCAGCTCGGGACAGGGGACAGATACGCAGTATTTT. Protein sequence: CASSSGQGTDTQYF.

The chain couples TRBV4-1 to TRBJ2-3; tentative D call: TRBD2 (6 bases). CDR1 is MGHRA, CDR2 YSYEKL, per germline. The CDR3 consists of 18 residues. The V and J ends lost 2 bases and 2 bases respectively, with 20 bases between them. As DNA, the CDR3 is TGCGCCAGCAGCCAACTTGGTAGCGGCCTCCATCACACAGATACGCAGTATTTT. Its translation: CASSQLGSGLHHTDTQYF.

The V gene is TRBV27, the J gene TRBJ2-2, with D maybe TRBD1 (5 bases). V was pared by 7 bases and J by 0 bases, with 12 bases between. The germline V gene has CDR1 MNHEY and CDR2 SMNVEV (reference sequence). The CDR3 sequence is 15 residues long. The DNA for the CDR3 is TGTGCCAGCAAAAAAGACAGACCGAACACCGGGGAGCTGTTTTTT. This gives the protein CASKKDRPNTGELFF.

This clone has only a few counts. The chain couples TRBV5-4 to TRBJ2-3; no clear D. The CDR3 is made up of 13 amino acids. The ends were cut back, 0 bases at V and 4 bases at J, with 6 bases in the middle. Germline CDR1 SGHNT, CDR2 YYREEE (reference sequence). CDR3 DNA sequence: TGTGCCAGCAGCTTGGTGGGATCAGATACGCAGTATTTT. Translating gives CASSLVGSDTQYF.